This T cell receptor beta chain was captured by sequencing in a study of T cell changes during pregnancy in multiple sclerosis. The assay was immunoSEQ multiplex PCR, and TCRdb's table has in-frame clones only and misses some. The data hold tens of thousands of clones, with roughly 92% observed a single time. This TCR derives from a female donor with multiple sclerosis, enrolled in a pregnancy study. The material was CD8+ T cells from peripheral blood mononuclear cells, obtained in the second trimester of pregnancy.

CDR3 amino acids: CASSPANSYNEQFF. CDR3 coding DNA: TGTGCCAGCAGTCCAGCGAACTCCTACAATGAGCAGTTCTTC. The chain is built from TRBV2 and TRBJ2-1; no definite D call. Per germline, CDR1 SNHLY and CDR2 FYNNEI. There are 14 residues in the CDR3. The ends were cut back, 5 bases at V and 0 bases at J, with 8 bases in the middle.